These 17 T cell receptor beta chains were sequenced from one sample in a study of T cell repertoires in cytomegalovirus infection. TCRdb re-called the reads through MiXCR, storing one row per CDR3 protein. The repertoire has 740,000 or so distinct CDR3 sequences, 35% of them found once; the top ten carry under 3%. Sequencing was done on a sample of PBMCs. The receptors here all came from a human donor in good health (CMV status not recorded). Some clones in this sample may be carry-over from other donors' samples.

Of note for this clonotype: A read error may be the cause here, since a much bigger clone is one base away. This chain joins TRBV12-3 or TRBV12-4 and TRBJ2-7; no firm D call. This CDR3 spans 12 amino acids. V dropped 2 bases and J dropped 2 bases, with 4 bases sitting between them. CDR3 residues: CASSLKPYEQYF. CDR3 DNA: TGTGCCAGCAGTTTAAAACCCTACGAGCAGTACTTC.

This chain uses TRBV28 with TRBJ2-1, with TRBD2 matching 8 bases. CDR1 is MDHEN, CDR2 SYDVKM, per germline. The CDR3 runs 16 residues. V shed 3 bases, J shed 5 bases, and the junction held 9 bases outside the gene matches. The CDR3 DNA sequence: TGTGCCAGCAGTTTTCCCCCTGGCGGGAGGAACAATGAGCAGTTCTTC. Translating it yields CASSFPPGGRNNEQFF. The full variable domain, with the rest looked up from reference TRBV28 and TRBJ2-1, is DVKVTQSSRYLVKRTGEKVFLECVQDMDHENMFWYRQDPGLGLRLIYFSYDVKMKEKGDIPEGYSVSREKKERFSLILESASTNQTSMYLCASSFPPGGRNNEQFFGPGTRLTVL.

The gene calls are TRBV5-5 and TRBJ2-2, with D possibly matching TRBD1 (5 bases). CDR3 size: 15 residues. The germline CDR1 and CDR2 sequences are SGHKS and YYEKEE (reference sequence). Trimming cost V 0 bases and J 7 bases, with 13 bases left between them. CDR3: CASSLGQSLNGELFF. The DNA of the CDR3 is TGTGCCAGCAGCTTGGGACAGTCACTTAACGGGGAGCTGTTTTTT.

This chain joins TRBV15 and TRBJ1-5; D gene ambiguous. The germline V and J ends were trimmed by 8 bases and 5 bases, with 13 bases remaining between them. Germline V CDR1 and CDR2: LNHNV, YYDKDF (reference sequence). The CDR3 contains 13 residues. This chain's CDR3 is CATGETKHQPQHF. CDR3 DNA sequence: TGTGCCACCGGGGAGACAAAACATCAGCCCCAGCATTTT.

Turning to this clonotype: A much larger clone lies a single base off, so this may be a read error. The rearrangement links TRBV7-2 to TRBJ1-4; no clear D. Germline loops: CDR1 SGHTA, CDR2 FQGNSA. V lost 8 bases to trimming and J lost 8 bases, with 12 bases between them. The CDR3 runs to 12 residues. CDR3 in DNA: TGTGCCAGCGGACGGGGAGGAGAAAAACTGTTTTTT. Translated: CASGRGGEKLFF.

The chain links TRBV6-8 to TRBJ2-1; 8 bases are a match to TRBD1. Germline lookup yields CDR1 MNHGY and CDR2 SAAAGT. Losses at the gene ends were 5 bases for V and 9 bases for J; bases not matched to a gene: 9. This CDR3 is 14 amino acids long. Here the CDR3 DNA reads TGTGCCAGCAGTCATCGGACAGGGAGCACTGAGCAGTTCTTC. Residues: CASSHRTGSTEQFF.

In nucleotides, the CDR3 is TGTGCCTGGATTGGGGGCATGAACACTGAAGCTTTCTTT. It is translated as CAWIGGMNTEAFF. The V call is TRBV30, the J call TRBJ1-1; a possible D gene is TRBD1 (6 bases). The CDR3 totals 13 residues. The germline CDR1 and CDR2 sequences are GTSNPN and SVGIG (reference sequence). With 4 bases removed from V and 0 bases from J, the gap between germline ends came to 9 bases.

The chain has TRBV19 and TRBJ2-1; D unresolved. The CDR3 runs 16 residues. CDR1 and CDR2 from the germline V gene are LNHDA and SQIVND (reference sequence). Trimming stripped 1 base from V and 0 bases from J, with 10 bases between. CDR3 sequence (DNA): TGTGCCAGTAGTATAGTGCGGATTAGCTCCTACAATGAGCAGTTCTTC. Its translation is CASSIVRISSYNEQFF.

The chain combines TRBV7-9 with TRBJ1-1; D is perhaps TRBD1 (5 bases). Per germline, CDR1 SEHNR and CDR2 FQNEAQ (reference sequence). The V gene lost 5 bases and the J gene lost 5 bases, with 15 bases spanning the gap. The CDR3 runs to 14 residues. The CDR3 bases are TGTGCCAGCAGCCCCCTGGGACGGATTACTGAAGCTTTCTTT. Protein sequence: CASSPLGRITEAFF. The variable domain in full, completed from reference TRBV7-9 and TRBJ1-1, reads DTGVSQNPRHKITKRGQNVTFRCDPISEHNRLYWYRQTLGQGPEFLTYFQNEAQLEKSRLLSDRFSAERPKGSFSTLEIQRTEQGDSAMYLCASSPLGRITEAFFGQGTRLTVV.

The V and J genes are TRBV28 and TRBJ1-1; no firm D call. CDR1 is MDHEN and CDR2 is SYDVKM in the germline V gene. This CDR3 region has 14 residues. V was shortened by 8 bases and J by 3 bases, with 16 bases between the two germline ends. The CDR3 here is CASHAGEEDTEAFF. For the CDR3, the DNA is TGTGCCAGCCACGCGGGAGAAGAGGACACTGAAGCTTTCTTT.

The sample holds many counts of this clonotype. The genes are TRBV7-6 and TRBJ2-7, with 11 nucleotides matching TRBD2. This CDR3 has 18 residues. CDR1 and CDR2 from the germline V gene are SGHVS and FNYEAQ. Trimming at V came to 1 base and at J to 0 bases, leaving 8 bases not matched to a gene. CDR3 sequence reads: CASSLGPPTSGSSYEQYF. The CDR3, as DNA: TGTGCCAGCAGCTTAGGCCCCCCAACTAGCGGGAGCTCCTACGAGCAGTACTTC.

This chain connects TRBV5-4 to TRBJ1-2, with D perhaps matching TRBD1 (6 bases). V shed 4 bases and J shed 7 bases, with 14 bases lying between them. This CDR3 region has 13 residues. Germline CDR1 SGHNT, CDR2 YYREEE (reference sequence). CDR3: CASSPPQGGGYTF. Here the CDR3 DNA reads TGTGCCAGCAGCCCGCCACAGGGAGGTGGCTACACCTTC.

This clonotype was counted only a few times. J is TRBJ1-5 and V is TRBV20-1, with 8 bases lining up with TRBD1. Per the germline V gene, CDR1 is DFQATT and CDR2 is SNEGSKA (reference sequence). The junction had 7 bases not matched to a gene; V was cut back by 7 bases and J by 2 bases. This CDR3 comprises 14 residues. The CDR3 DNA reads TGCAGTGTGGCACAGGGGGTTCGCAATCAGCCCCAGCATTTT. Translation gives CSVAQGVRNQPQHF.

This clonotype was observed a handful of times. The genes are TRBV4-2 and TRBJ1-1; the D is unclear. CDR1 and CDR2 (germline): LGHNA, YNFKEQ. The V and J ends lost 0 bases and 4 bases respectively, with 9 bases between them. This CDR3 has 14 residues. The CDR3 sequence: CASSQDGGPTEAFF. CDR3 nucleotides: TGTGCCAGCAGCCAAGATGGAGGGCCCACTGAAGCTTTCTTT.

This clonotype appeared a few times. V gene TRBV28 combines with J gene TRBJ2-7; 7 bases fit TRBD1. J gave up 5 bases and V 4 bases, and 8 bases lay outside the gene matches. CDR3 size: 14 residues. Germline CDR1 reads MDHEN; CDR2 reads SYDVKM. The CDR3, as DNA: TGTGCCAGCAGTTCACCGGGACAGATCAACGAGCAGTACTTC. As protein: CASSSPGQINEQYF.

This clonotype was counted only a few times. The V gene is TRBV7-4, the J gene TRBJ2-7, with 8 positions matching TRBD1. Germline V CDR1 and CDR2: SGHVT, SQSDAQ. This CDR3 spans 17 amino acids. V was clipped by 7 bases and J by 0 bases; unmatched bases: 14. DNA for the CDR3: TGTGCCAGCATGGGTTCCCCCGGGACAGGCGCCTCCTACGAGCAGTACTTC. It is translated as CASMGSPGTGASYEQYF.

V usage is TRBV6-1 and J usage is TRBJ2-5, with no clear D. This CDR3 is built from 13 residues. V was pared by 5 bases and J by 6 bases, with 13 bases between. Germline CDR1 MNHNS, CDR2 SASEGT. In DNA, the CDR3 is TGTGCCAGCAGTTTTACTAATCAGAAGACCCAGTACTTC. Amino acid sequence: CASSFTNQKTQYF.